This T cell receptor beta chain was sequenced for a study of blood T cell repertoires in COVID-19. Sequencing was performed with immunoSEQ multiplex PCR; in TCRdb, only in-frame clones are kept and a portion is missing. There are 350,000 to 450,000 clones in the sample; approximately 93% occur only once, and roughly 0.86% lies in the top ten. The count of this clone is one. Trimming at V came to 3 bases and at J to 2 bases, leaving 11 bases not matched to a gene. The CDR3 spans 17 residues. In germline, CDR1 is SGHVS, CDR2 FNYEAQ. The age range of participants was 18 to 89 years, with residence in under 30 US areas. Participant-reported clinical history was the basis for cohort assignment. Exposed participants encountered a COVID-19 case during the 2 weeks preceding study entry.

The specimen was PBMCs or T cells enriched from blood (not recorded which). The V gene is TRBV7-6, the J gene TRBJ2-7; 9 bases are a match to TRBD1. This clonotype was sampled from a woman aged 40 to 50 who had been exposed to COVID-19. The CDR3 loop is CASSLRAPGQGTYEQYF. CDR3 sequence (DNA): TGTGCCAGCAGCTTGCGGGCTCCGGGACAGGGAACCTACGAGCAGTACTTC.